Listed below are T cell receptor beta chains from one sample, sequenced in a study of blood T cell repertoires in COVID-19. TCRdb keeps only in-frame clones here, not all; method: immunoSEQ multiplex PCR. The data show about 200,000 clones, about 88% seen once. The sample taken for sequencing was peripheral blood. The receptors come from a woman aged 50 to 60 with COVID-19, enrolled during active disease. The CDR3 runs from the conserved cysteine through the conserved F or W. The D gene is left open where the match is weak. The size of a clone is reported for some rows only, either as once, few or many, or as a class for expanded clones.

CASSLEQWGGYNEQFF	TGCGCCAGCAGCTTGGAGCAATGGGGGGGATACAATGAGCAGTTCTTC	TRBD2	TRBV5-1	TRBJ2-1	.
CAWSSGPDNEQFF	TGTGCCTGGAGTTCTGGTCCGGACAATGAGCAGTTCTTC	.	TRBV30	TRBJ2-1	.
CASSPLVPGVNEQFF	TGTGCCAGCAGCCCTCTTGTCCCGGGGGTGAATGAGCAGTTCTTC	.	TRBV21-1	TRBJ2-1	.
CASSDSGFGTDTQYF	TGTGCCAGCAGCGATAGCGGTTTCGGGACAGATACGCAGTATTTT	.	TRBV9	TRBJ2-3	once
CASSRLAGHRGANEQYF	TGTGCCAGCAGCCGCTTAGCTGGACACCGCGGGGCCAACGAGCAGTACTTC	.	TRBV7-8	TRBJ2-7	.
CASSRPRGEQYF	TGTGCCAGCAGTCGGCCCAGGGGGGAGCAGTATTTT	.	TRBV6-5	TRBJ2-3	once
CASSKEDREYHEQYF	TGTGCCAGTAGTAAAGAGGACAGGGAGTATCACGAGCAGTACTTC	TRBD1	TRBV19	TRBJ2-7	once
CASGLTTRADQPGELFF	TGTGCTAGTGGTTTGACAACGAGGGCGGACCAACCCGGGGAGCTGTTTTTT	.	TRBV12-5	TRBJ2-2	many
CASSKPLQGSSHSGANVLTF	TGTGCCAGCAGCAAACCCCTTCAGGGGTCCTCACACTCTGGGGCCAACGTCCTGACTTTC	.	TRBV21-1	TRBJ2-6	.
CASSFYREGELFF	TGTGCCAGCAGCTTCTACAGGGAAGGGGAGCTGTTTTTT	.	TRBV7-3	TRBJ2-2	few
CASSLGGRGDTEAFF	TGTGCCAGCAGCTTAGGGGGTAGAGGGGACACTGAAGCTTTCTTT	.	TRBV5-4	TRBJ1-1	.
CASSPTGTYGYTF	TGTGCCAGCAGCCCGACAGGGACCTATGGCTACACCTTC	TRBD1	TRBV3-1/TRBV3-2	TRBJ1-2	.
CSASWLRRAFF	TGCAGTGCTAGTTGGTTACGGAGGGCTTTCTTT	.	TRBV20-1	TRBJ1-1	.
CASSQEGPSAYNSPLHF	TGCGCCAGCAGCCAAGAGGGCCCATCTGCCTATAATTCACCCCTCCACTTT	.	TRBV4-1	TRBJ1-6	once
CASSLNSGNTFTQYF	TGTGCCAGCAGCTTGAATAGCGGCAATACCTTTACGCAGTATTTT	.	TRBV7-3	TRBJ2-3	.
CASSQVPPSGASTDTQYF	TGTGCCAGCAGCCAAGTTCCTCCTAGCGGGGCTAGCACAGATACGCAGTATTTT	TRBD2	TRBV3-1/TRBV3-2	TRBJ2-3	.
CASSLRRGGSWHTEAFF	TGTGCCAGCAGCTTAAGGCGCGGAGGTAGTTGGCACACTGAAGCTTTCTTT	.	TRBV11-2	TRBJ1-1	.
CASSFRRGSNQPQHF	TGTGCCAGCAGCTTCCGCAGGGGTAGCAATCAGCCCCAGCATTTT	.	TRBV7-2	TRBJ1-5	once
CSVTTGGAREQYF	TGCAGCGTTACCACAGGGGGCGCGAGGGAGCAGTACTTC	TRBD1	TRBV29-1	TRBJ2-7	.
CATSITSGGGTDTQYF	TGTGCCACCAGTATCACTAGCGGGGGGGGGACAGATACGCAGTATTTT	TRBD2	TRBV15	TRBJ2-3	.
CASGQQGAGTGELFF	TGTGCCAGCGGACAACAGGGGGCGGGAACCGGGGAGCTGTTTTTT	TRBD1	TRBV6-5	TRBJ2-2	.
CASSLAGGLVGELFF	TGTGCCAGCAGCTTAGCGGGAGGACTCGTAGGGGAGCTGTTTTTT	.	TRBV7-6	TRBJ2-2	.
CAISESVRGTGGSEQYF	TGTGCCATCAGTGAGTCGGTGAGAGGGACAGGGGGGAGCGAGCAGTACTTC	TRBD1	TRBV10-3	TRBJ2-7	.
CASSLQGLFYGYTF	TGTGCCAGCAGCTTACAGGGGCTCTTTTATGGCTACACCTTC	TRBD1	TRBV5-4	TRBJ1-2	.
CASSQLGGRASKWNSPLHF	TGCGCCAGCAGTCAATTAGGCGGCAGGGCCTCCAAATGGAATTCACCCCTCCACTTT	.	TRBV23-1	TRBJ1-6	.
CASSVENSASSYEQYF	TGTGCCAGCAGCGTAGAGAATAGCGCGAGCTCCTACGAGCAGTACTTC	.	TRBV9	TRBJ2-7	.
CASSRGQRRPQHF	TGTGCCAGCAGCCGAGGACAGAGGAGGCCCCAGCATTTT	.	TRBV6-5	TRBJ1-5	.
CAASGGAGTDTQYF	TGTGCCGCTAGCGGGGGGGCCGGAACAGATACGCAGTATTTT	TRBD2	TRBV24-1	TRBJ2-3	.
CASSLAWQQDEQFF	TGCGCCAGCAGCTTGGCCTGGCAGCAGGATGAGCAGTTCTTC	.	TRBV5-1	TRBJ2-1	once
CASKGVLANYGYTF	TGTGCCAGTAAAGGAGTACTAGCTAACTATGGCTACACCTTC	.	TRBV19	TRBJ1-2	.
CATSDPTSGATGELFF	TGTGCCACCAGTGATCCCACGAGCGGGGCCACCGGGGAGCTGTTTTTT	TRBD2	TRBV24-1	TRBJ2-2	.
CASSGAGGLYEQYF	TGCGCCAGCAGTGGGGCGGGGGGGCTATACGAGCAGTACTTC	TRBD2	TRBV10-2	TRBJ2-7	.
CSVSPGGRTEAFF	TGCAGCGTGTCCCCAGGGGGGCGCACTGAAGCTTTCTTT	TRBD1	TRBV29-1	TRBJ1-1	.
CASSLILQETQYF	TGTGCCAGCAGTTTAATCCTACAAGAGACCCAGTACTTC	.	TRBV12-3/TRBV12-4	TRBJ2-5	.
CASSIGPAGGSKNIQYF	TGTGCCAGTAGTATAGGCCCAGCGGGGGGGTCCAAAAACATTCAGTACTTC	TRBD2	TRBV19	TRBJ2-4	.
CAWSRAGGVNSNQPQHF	TGTGCCTGGAGTCGGGCAGGGGGTGTCAATAGCAATCAGCCCCAGCATTTT	TRBD1	TRBV30	TRBJ1-5	few
CASSYSGQVNEQFF	TGTGCCAGCAGTTACTCGGGACAGGTGAATGAGCAGTTCTTC	TRBD1	TRBV6-5	TRBJ2-1	.
CASSVQGSNYGYTF	TGTGCCAGCAGCGTACAGGGATCTAACTATGGCTACACCTTC	.	TRBV6-6	TRBJ1-2	.
CASSPRTGKAFF	TGTGCCAGCAGCCCAAGGACAGGGAAGGCTTTCTTT	TRBD1	TRBV11-3	TRBJ1-1	few
CASSQYLNTGELFF	TGTGCCAGTAGCCAGTACCTTAACACCGGGGAGCTGTTTTTT	.	TRBV19	TRBJ2-2	.
CASSMEGFNEQFF	TGTGCCAGTAGTATGGAGGGGTTCAATGAGCAGTTCTTC	.	TRBV19	TRBJ2-1	.
CASSSQQEGDHEKLFF	TGTGCCAGCAGCTCCCAACAAGAGGGCGACCATGAAAAACTGTTTTTT	.	TRBV21-1	TRBJ1-4	once
CASSPRQGAYEQYF	TGCGCCAGCAGCCCTAGACAGGGGGCCTACGAGCAGTACTTC	TRBD1	TRBV10-1	TRBJ2-7	once
CASSEAGRVGQPQHF	TGTGCCAGCAGTGAAGCGGGCAGGGTGGGACAGCCCCAGCATTTT	.	TRBV6-1	TRBJ1-5	few
CASSSDRGPIGNSPLHF	TGTGCCAGCAGCTCAGACAGGGGGCCCATTGGAAATTCACCCCTCCACTTT	TRBD1	TRBV7-9	TRBJ1-6	.
CASSDVLPGRGAHMSYNEQFF	TGTGCCAGCAGCGATGTCCTGCCCGGGCGGGGGGCCCATATGTCCTACAATGAGCAGTTCTTC	TRBD2	TRBV13	TRBJ2-1	.
CASSSIGVTGELFF	TGTGCCAGCAGCTCCATAGGAGTGACCGGGGAGCTGTTTTTT	.	TRBV9	TRBJ2-2	.
CASSLDRSGYEQYF	TGTGCCAGCAGCTTAGATAGGAGTGGCTACGAGCAGTACTTC	.	TRBV11-2	TRBJ2-7	.
CASSSVTGELFF	TGTGCCAGCAGCTCGGTTACCGGGGAGCTGTTTTTT	.	TRBV7-3	TRBJ2-2	.